The T cell receptor beta chain described here comes from a study of blood T cells in healthy people across ages. The CDR3 length is 16 residues. Germline V CDR1 and CDR2: MNHEY, SMNVEV (reference sequence). The second PCR ran 7 to 11 cycles with a sample-barcoded 5' primer and J-beta primers. MiXCR, run by TCRdb on the 5' RACE reads, gives a single entry per CDR3 protein. The data contain more than 700,000 distinct CDR3 sequences, about 53% of them singletons. V usage is TRBV27 and J usage is TRBJ2-1, with 10 bases fitting TRBD2. The last part of the DNA fits TRBJ2-7 better; the J call may be wrong. Sequenced sample: blood. The receptor's source is a man older than 75 in good health. The CDR3 DNA follows: TGTGCCAGCAGTTTACTAGCGGGAGTGTCCTACAATGAGCAGTACTTC. Amino acids: CASSLLAGVSYNEQYF.